This T cell receptor beta chain was sequenced in a study of T cell changes during pregnancy in multiple sclerosis (dated by TCRdb to the late 2010s). Some background on the complete study: The study examined how the T cell repertoire changed over the course of pregnancy in women with multiple sclerosis.

A word on this clone: It lacks a known antigen. The sample holds no much larger clone one base away, and base qualities are not on file.

Libraries were constructed by the immunoSEQ multiplex PCR assay. Sourced from immuneACCESS, this table was stored by TCRdb with only in-frame sequences that have V and J called. A share of the clones is absent; for the studies checked, an unresolved V gene accounts for under half, and the remainder has no known explanation. For this sample the table gives roughly 64,000 clones, of which roughly 92% were detected only once. 1.4% of the sample belongs to the ten largest clones. There are 15 amino acids in the CDR3, from cysteine to phenylalanine inclusive. The kept DNA is CDR3 alone, 45 bases in frame from the first base. After removal of 3 bases from V and 4 bases from J, the junction retains 6 bases not matched to a gene. The germline V gene sets CDR1 to SGHDT and CDR2 to YYEEEE.

Rearrangement joined TRBV5-6 to TRBJ2-4; 8 bases in between match TRBD1. The sequence came from a female donor with multiple sclerosis, enrolled in a pregnancy study. The sample was peripheral blood, taken in the second trimester of pregnancy. The nucleotide sequence reads TGTGCCAGCAGCTCCCGTAGGACAGGGAAAAACATTCAGTACTTC. It specifies CASSSRRTGKNIQYF.